The 24 T cell receptor beta chains below come from one sample, sequenced in a study of T cells in Graves' hyperthyroidism and ophthalmopathy. TCR beta CDR3 regions were amplified from RNA. Using the HTBI primer set, a first-round RT-PCR was run on the TCR CDR3. TCRdb reanalysed the multiplex PCR reads using MiXCR and keeps one entry per CDR3 protein. The sample contains fewer than 350,000 distinct CDR3 sequences, over 15% of which appear only once. The sample consisted of blood. The receptors were sampled from a woman in her thirties or forties with Graves' ophthalmopathy.

This clonotype occurred many times. The chain combines TRBV7-6 with TRBJ2-7; weak D call: TRBD2 (5 bases). Germline CDR1 reads SGHVS; CDR2 reads FNYEAQ. V lost 1 base to trimming and J lost 0 bases, with 10 bases between them. The CDR3 has 15 residues. CDR3 in DNA: TGTGCCAGCAGCTTAGAGGCCCGGGGCTCCTACGAGCAGTACTTC. Its translation: CASSLEARGSYEQYF.

This clonotype has a handful of counts. V usage is TRBV6-1 and J usage is TRBJ1-6; a weak D match, TRBD1 (5 bases). Germline lookup yields CDR1 MNHNS and CDR2 SASEGT. CDR3 size: 14 residues. V was clipped by 6 bases and J by 14 bases, with 20 bases between them. CDR3 bases: TGTGCCAGCAGGCCCCGGGGCGGCCCGGGGGCCCTCCACTTT. Translating it yields CASRPRGGPGALHF.

This clonotype showed up many times. The chain couples TRBV12-3 or TRBV12-4 to TRBJ1-1; unclear D gene. The CDR3 runs to 11 residues. With 7 bases removed from V and 0 bases from J, the gap between germline ends came to 3 bases. The CDR3 bases are TGTGCCAGCACCTTGAACACTGAAGCTTTCTTT. Its protein is CASTLNTEAFF.

The chain joins TRBV7-9 to TRBJ2-5; no reliable D call. Germline lookup yields CDR1 SEHNR and CDR2 FQNEAQ (reference sequence). The CDR3 has 13 amino acids. With 2 bases removed from V and 7 bases from J, the gap between germline ends came to 11 bases. The CDR3 protein is CASSLNGDGTQYF. The CDR3 DNA sequence: TGTGCCAGCAGCTTAAACGGAGATGGGACCCAGTACTTC.

The rearrangement uses TRBV12-3 or TRBV12-4 and TRBJ2-5; the D is unclear. This CDR3 has 14 amino acids. Between the trimmed V and J ends, which lost 3 bases and 5 bases, there was a span of 13 bases. This CDR3 is CASSFEDSTETQYF. The CDR3 DNA reads TGTGCCAGCAGTTTCGAGGATAGCACGGAGACCCAGTACTTC.

V and J are TRBV12-3 or TRBV12-4 and TRBJ2-5; no definite D call. CDR3 length equals 12 residues. Deletions cut 3 bases from V and 3 bases from J, with 5 bases between. The CDR3 region has the DNA TGTGCCAGCAGTTTGAATGAAGAGACCCAGTACTTC. Translation gives CASSLNEETQYF.

Many counts were recorded for this clonotype. This chain joins TRBV20-1 and TRBJ1-5, with TRBD1 matching 8 bases. Trimming removed 4 bases from V and 6 bases from J; junction bases left unmatched: 14. There are 16 residues in the CDR3. In germline, CDR1 is DFQATT, CDR2 SNEGSKA (reference sequence). This CDR3 reads CSATPGQGAGAQPQHF. CDR3 in DNA: TGCAGTGCTACACCCGGACAGGGAGCGGGTGCTCAGCCCCAGCATTTT.

In its sample, this clonotype was seen many times. This chain uses TRBV9 with TRBJ1-5, with a weak D call TRBD1 (6 bases). Germline lookup yields CDR1 SGDLS and CDR2 YYNGEE. The V gene lost 4 bases and the J gene lost 7 bases, with 15 bases spanning the gap. The CDR3 totals 14 residues. The CDR3 spells CASSPGGAGQPQHF. The CDR3 DNA sequence: TGTGCCAGCAGCCCTGGGGGGGCCGGGCAGCCCCAGCATTTT.

This chain connects TRBV7-2 to TRBJ2-7; D is perhaps TRBD1 (5 bases). CDR1 is SGHTA, CDR2 FQGNSA, per germline. The V gene lost 1 base and the J gene lost 7 bases, with 11 bases spanning the gap. The CDR3 is 13 amino acids. CDR3 loop: CASSLETVGEQYF. As DNA, the CDR3 is TGTGCCAGCAGCTTAGAGACAGTTGGAGAGCAGTACTTC. The full variable domain, rest sourced from reference TRBV7-2 and TRBJ2-7, is GAGVSQSPSNKVTEKGKDVELRCDPISGHTALYWYRQSLGQGLEFLIYFQGNSAPDKSGLPSDRFSAERTGGSVSTLTIQRTQQEDSAVYLCASSLETVGEQYFGPGTRLTVT.

This clonotype was recorded at least ten times. The V call is TRBV19, the J call TRBJ1-1; tentatively, D is TRBD1 (5 bases). The V end lost 2 bases, the J end lost 1 base, and 5 bases lay between the germline ends. Germline-derived CDR1 and CDR2 are LNHDA and SQIVND (reference sequence). The CDR3 loop spans 13 amino acids. CDR3 region: CASSIQGNTEAFF. The CDR3 DNA is TGTGCCAGTAGTATACAGGGGAACACTGAAGCTTTCTTT.

This clonotype was detected many times. The CDR3 reads CASSQGDDEQYF. DNA of the CDR3: TGTGCCAGCAGCCAAGGAGATGACGAGCAGTACTTC. The chain combines TRBV3-1 with TRBJ2-7; D gene uncertain. CDR3 size: 12 residues. Trimming shortened V by 1 base and J by 5 bases, and 6 bases separated the two germline ends. The germline V gene encodes CDR1 LGHDT and CDR2 YNNKEL (reference sequence).

This clonotype was recorded many times. The J gene is TRBJ1-1, the V gene TRBV15, with D unclear. The V and J ends lost 0 bases and 1 base respectively, with 9 bases between them. Per the germline V gene, CDR1 is LNHNV and CDR2 is YYDKDF (reference sequence). The CDR3 has 15 amino acids. CDR3 region: CATSRDVDKNTEAFF. CDR3 nucleotides: TGTGCCACCAGCAGAGATGTTGATAAGAACACTGAAGCTTTCTTT.

CDR3 sequence: CAWSYRDSSYGYTF. In DNA, the CDR3 is TGTGCCTGGAGTTATCGTGACAGTAGCTATGGCTACACCTTC. The chain is built from TRBV30 and TRBJ1-2, with a weak D call TRBD1 (5 bases). The V end lost 2 bases, the J end lost 4 bases, and 14 bases lay between the germline ends. CDR1 and CDR2 from the germline V gene are GTSNPN and SVGIG (reference sequence). There are 14 residues in the CDR3. The variable domain in full, completed from reference TRBV30 and TRBJ1-2, reads SQTIHQWPATLVQPVGSPLSLECTVEGTSNPNLYWYRQAAGRGLQLLFYSVGIGQISSEVPQNLSASRPQDRQFILSSKKLLLSDSGFYLCAWSYRDSSYGYTFGSGTRLTVV.

At least ten counts were recorded for this clonotype. The chain carries TRBV12-3 or TRBV12-4 and TRBJ2-7, with a possible D match to TRBD1 (6 bases). This CDR3 is 14 amino acids long. V was pared by 5 bases and J by 2 bases, with 13 bases between. CDR3 DNA sequence: TGTGCCAGCAGTCAGGGACACTCCACCTACGAGCAGTACTTC. It codes for CASSQGHSTYEQYF.

This clonotype showed up many times. This rearrangement joins TRBV7-9 to TRBJ1-1; D gene unclear. The CDR3 spans 13 residues. CDR1 is SEHNR and CDR2 is FQNEAQ in the germline V gene (reference sequence). V lost 5 bases to trimming and J lost 6 bases, with 13 bases between them. The CDR3 reads CASSPTEAAEAFF. CDR3 bases: TGTGCCAGCAGCCCAACGGAGGCGGCTGAAGCTTTCTTT.

This clonotype was counted many times. V is TRBV28 and J is TRBJ1-5; 7 positions agree with TRBD1. The germline CDR1 and CDR2 sequences are MDHEN and SYDVKM. V lost 6 bases, J lost 7 bases, and 9 bases stayed unmatched. The CDR3 runs to 14 residues. CDR3 sequence reads: CASRQTGEGQPQHF. The CDR3, as DNA: TGTGCCAGCAGACAAACAGGGGAGGGACAGCCCCAGCATTTT. Variable domain in full (rest from reference TRBV28 and TRBJ1-5): DVKVTQSSRYLVKRTGEKVFLECVQDMDHENMFWYRQDPGLGLRLIYFSYDVKMKEKGDIPEGYSVSREKKERFSLILESASTNQTSMYLCASRQTGEGQPQHFGDGTRLSIL.

This clonotype came up once. V is TRBV12-3 or TRBV12-4 and J is TRBJ1-1; 10 nucleotides line up with TRBD1. The CDR3 extends over 15 amino acids. J lost 5 bases, V lost 4 bases, and 7 bases had no gene match. This CDR3 reads CASSSAGTGETEAFF. CDR3 sequence (DNA): TGTGCCAGCAGTTCCGCCGGGACAGGGGAAACTGAAGCTTTCTTT.

This clonotype was detected many times. The chain uses TRBV27 and TRBJ1-2; TRBD1 matches 7 bases. Germline-derived CDR1 and CDR2 are MNHEY and SMNVEV (reference sequence). Trimming cost V 5 bases and J 5 bases; bases outside gene matches: 11. This CDR3 has 15 residues. CDR3 DNA: TGTGCCAGCAGTCCGCTAGACAGGGATGGTTATGGCTACACCTTC. It encodes CASSPLDRDGYGYTF.

Ten or more counts support this clonotype. The V and J genes are TRBV2 and TRBJ1-2, with TRBD1 matching 8 bases. The V gene's germline CDR1 is SNHLY and CDR2 FYNNEI. V was clipped by 7 bases and J by 4 bases; unmatched bases: 8. CDR3 length: 14 amino acids. The CDR3 DNA follows: TGTGCCAGCACCCCGACAGGGGCCTCCTATGGCTACACCTTC. Its protein product is CASTPTGASYGYTF.

The V call is TRBV6-1, the J call TRBJ1-2, with D unresolved. Germline values: CDR1 MNHNS, CDR2 SASEGT. The CDR3 is made up of 16 amino acids. Trimming stripped 7 bases from V and 4 bases from J, with 22 bases between. CDR3 sequence: CASTIGGNLGSYGYTF. The CDR3 region has the DNA TGTGCCAGCACCATAGGAGGGAATCTTGGTTCCTATGGCTACACCTTC.

At least ten counts were recorded for this clonotype. This CDR3 is CATEPGLEWGYEQYF. The CDR3 DNA reads as TGTGCCACAGAACCGGGACTAGAGTGGGGCTACGAGCAGTACTTC. V usage is TRBV11-2 and J usage is TRBJ2-7, with 8 bases that match TRBD2. J lost 3 bases, V lost 10 bases, and 14 bases had no gene match. The CDR3 runs 15 residues. In germline, CDR1 is SGHAT, CDR2 FQNNGV.

This clonotype showed up many times. The J gene is TRBJ1-1, the V gene TRBV6-5; 7 positions match TRBD1. Germline V gives CDR1 MNHEY, CDR2 SVGAGI. This CDR3 region has 15 residues. The V segment lost 5 bases and the J segment 0 bases; nucleotides outside the gene matches: 6. The CDR3 DNA sequence: TGTGCCAGCAGTCGGACAGGTTTCATGAACACTGAAGCTTTCTTT. Translating it yields CASSRTGFMNTEAFF.

The V and J genes are TRBV5-1 and TRBJ1-1, with 11 bases that match TRBD1. J lost 3 bases, V lost 0 bases, and 7 bases had no gene match. This CDR3 region has 17 residues. CDR1 is SGHRS, CDR2 YFSETQ, per germline. The CDR3 coding sequence is TGCGCCAGCAGCTTGGCCGGCCGGGACAGGGGGGACACTGAAGCTTTCTTT. Its translation is CASSLAGRDRGDTEAFF.

This clonotype was counted many times. The V gene is TRBV19, the J gene TRBJ2-5, with no clear D. Germline V gene lookup returns CDR1 LNHDA and CDR2 SQIVND (reference sequence). The CDR3 is 11 residues long. V was clipped by 9 bases and J by 2 bases, with 7 bases between them. CDR3 amino acids: CASSQQETQYF. CDR3 coding DNA: TGTGCCAGCAGTCAACAAGAGACCCAGTACTTC. Full variable domain (rest looked up from reference TRBV19 and TRBJ2-5): DGGITQSPKYLFRKEGQNVTLSCEQNLNHDAMYWYRQDPGQGLRLIYYSQIVNDFQKGDIAEGYSVSREKKESFPLTVTSAQKNPTAFYLCASSQQETQYFGPGTRLLVL.